This T cell receptor beta chain appears in the sequencing data of a study of cytomegalovirus exposure and HLA in healthy donors. Overall study results and limits: In a later analysis, an Asian-associated ancestry cluster reportedly showed fewer N-insertions than the roughly 650-donor mean. Most TCR sequences proved rare, with some public TCRs found in many donors. Reportedly, TCR beta sequences accurately predicted HLA-A and HLA-B alleles in most subjects.

The CDR3 runs 15 residues. Trimming took 7 bases from V and 7 from J, leaving 20 bases between them. Germline assignment: CDR1 ENHRY and CDR2 SYGVKD. The PCR employed 60 Vbeta primers together with 13 Jbeta primers. Some clones are missing from TCRdb's copy, which holds only in-frame ones; the method was immunoSEQ multiplex PCR. Of roughly 190,000 clones in the sample, around 86% were seen once. This clone was counted a few times. No antigen is known for it. Sequenced: PBMCs. The rearrangement joins TRBV10-3 to TRBJ1-5; D possibly corresponds to TRBD1 (6 bases). The TCR was taken from a woman between 50 and 59 years old in good health and CMV-seropositive. CDR3 sequence (DNA): TGTGCCATCAAGGAACGGGCAGGGGATGAACAGCCCCAGCATTTT. The encoded protein is CAIKERAGDEQPQHF.